This entry concerns a single TCR beta chain. This clonotype was counted between two and nine times. What this receptor recognizes is not known. The sample holds no much larger clone one base away, and base qualities are not on file. The meaning of the sample's time point label: newly diagnosed GD, antithyroid drugs for less than 3 months. RNA was extracted from PBMCs in TRIzol for both TCR sequencing and RNA sequencing. Graves' disease was diagnosed according to American Thyroid Association guidelines. The patients came from an endocrinology department in Xi'an, China. From each patient, 7.5 to 9.5 milliliters of peripheral blood was collected into an EDTA anticoagulant tube. Ficoll Paque Plus density gradient separation was used to isolate PBMCs, and no further T cell sorting was done. An Agilent 2100 Bioanalyzer and agarose gel were used to assess RNA quality, and a NanoDrop 2000 was used to measure RNA concentration.

Library method: multiplex PCR. Sequenced using an Illumina HiSeq 4000. CDR3 regions were amplified by Arm-PCR with iRepertoire HTBI primers to construct TCR beta libraries. Before sequencing, the PCR products underwent gel purification. Concerning the study's data processing: Across samples, around 62 TRBV and 13 to 15 TRBJ segments were identified and used for gene usage analysis of CDR3 amino acid clonotypes. COPE and FqMerger were used to merge filtered high-quality paired reads into contigs. BLAST was used to align contigs to IMGT TRBV, TRBD and TRBJ reference genes, with CDR3 defined following IMGT. Any clonotype with a frequency above 0.1% was counted as a highly expanded clone. Repertoire diversity was measured by Shannon entropy, and V-J evenness by the Gini coefficient. Public clonotypes were defined as clonotypes shared by more than one individual. TCRdb handled the public reads itself, with Q25 trimming in fastp and clone calling in MiXCR, and kept productive beta chains. Each CDR3 protein gets just one entry, which takes the most common genes and DNA from the rows behind it. It is TCRdb's table, rather than the study itself, that gives the V and J calls and clone size. The sample yields about 620,000 distinct CDR3 sequences; less than 20% were counted once. Together, the top ten hold approximately 20% of the sample.

The sample originates from a study of regulatory T cells in long-lasting Graves disease listed by TCRdb under 2021. Some background on the complete study: Antithyroid drugs had been taken for less than 3 months by newly diagnosed Graves' disease patients. TCR sequencing covered about 13 persistent and 20 newly diagnosed Graves' disease patients, around 35 samples in total. The study took place in China and was registered as a clinical trial. Persistent Graves' disease patients were compared with newly diagnosed Graves' disease patients by peripheral blood TCR sequencing and RNA sequencing.

The paper as a whole reports these results and caveats: Peripheral blood alone was examined, since thyroid tissue, which constituted the primary lesion, could not be accessed. Persistent disease showed preferential use of TRBV28, TRBJ1-2 and TRBJ2-5, whereas newly diagnosed disease favored TRBV20-1 and TRBJ2-1. Only the TCR beta chain was sequenced and analyzed. The small sample size was acknowledged by the authors as a limitation that may reduce accuracy. Persistent patients shared more public clonotypes among themselves (more than 2,500) than newly diagnosed patients did (approximately 970). Persistent Graves' disease patients showed lower TCR Shannon entropy and fewer highly expanded clones than newly diagnosed patients, suggesting clonal expansion.

The CDR3 has 12 amino acids, counting the end cysteine and phenylalanine. Just the 36-base CDR3 DNA is kept, in frame starting at base 1. Per the germline V gene (reference sequence), LNHNV is the CDR1 and YYDKDF is the CDR2. V and J lose 1 base and 3 bases, and a span of 4 bases separates them. These records were also assigned to another study, of T cells in Graves' hyperthyroidism and ophthalmopathy. As the second study states: A patient counted as having stable Graves' hyperthyroidism if no progression to ophthalmopathy occurred over 18 months of follow-up. Hyperthyroidism patients were newly diagnosed, had a disease duration of under 2 months, and were aged 18 to 65 years. The study excluded patients with uncontrolled infections, other autoimmune diseases, pregnancy or lactation. Diagnoses were established on the basis of clinical symptoms, serum thyroxine and TRAb, thyroid ultrasound, and orbital computed tomography. A first-round RT-PCR of the TCR CDR3 used the HTBI primer set with the Qiagen OneStep RT-PCR kit. Most expanded thyroid clonotypes (frequency above 0.001) were also detected in blood, a finding suggesting that blood repertoires may reflect thyroid immune responses. In cross-validation, a model built on a 13 V-J signature told ophthalmopathy apart from stable hyperthyroidism with roughly 87% sensitivity and about 81% specificity, and in testing the same model reached 80%/75%. In validation, progression to ophthalmopathy was predicted by the model with nearly 71% sensitivity and roughly 76% specificity, a median of approximately 7.1 months before onset. TCR V-J signatures able to tell the groups apart were searched for in a discovery cohort of 90 to 100 patients, of whom more than 40 had Graves' ophthalmopathy and roughly 59 had stable Graves' hyperthyroidism. Prospective prediction of ophthalmopathy was tested in an independent validation cohort of 18 to 20 hyperthyroidism patients and some 17 patients who later progressed to ophthalmopathy. The roughly 91 discovery patients were randomly divided into training and test sets at a 7:3 ratio. In about 6 Graves' hyperthyroidism patients, the study also compared T-cell repertoires from thyroid tissue with T-cell repertoires from blood. After blood sampling, hyperthyroidism patients were treated with methimazole at a starting dose of 30 mg daily, and ophthalmopathy patients were treated with high-dose intravenous methylprednisolone. Libraries were constructed in a second round of multiplex PCR, after which size selection and purification were carried out. Paired-end sequencing of the libraries was performed with 100 bp reads on an Illumina HiSeq2000. Raw data were processed with SOAPnuke, discarding reads with adapters, uncalled bases, mean Phred below 15, or no exact constant-primer or identifier match. COPE v1.2.5 was used to merge the high-quality paired reads, and each unique nucleotide sequence was defined as a clonotype. MiTCR v1.1 was used to align clonotypes to the IMGT TRBV, TRBD and TRBJ reference segments. Only V-J combinations with frequency above 0.0001, covering about 99% of repertoires, were analysed. A TCS score was defined as the ratio between F50 (clonal expansion) and ExV (chaos), using BLOSUM62-based TCRdist between CDR3 peptides within each V-J. Welch's t-statistics and random forest reduced 500 to 550 V-J features to 13, which were used in a naive Bayes classifier (R e1071). Sample size was not statistically predetermined, and investigators were not blinded to group allocation. According to the paper, TCR Vbeta CDR3 sequencing was carried out on approximately 140 peripheral blood samples, which came from 40 to 45 ophthalmopathy, about 75 hyperthyroidism and approximately 17 progressor patients.

The specimen comprised peripheral blood mononuclear cells (PBMCs), sampled at new diagnosis, from a patient treated with antithyroid drugs. The sequence derives from a woman in her twenties or thirties with Graves disease. Donor details come from another sample of the same person, matched by shared clones. The chain is made from TRBV15 and TRBJ2-7, with the D gene call left open. The CDR3 is CATSRVDYEQYF. The DNA sequence is TGTGCCACCAGCAGAGTGGACTACGAGCAGTACTTC.